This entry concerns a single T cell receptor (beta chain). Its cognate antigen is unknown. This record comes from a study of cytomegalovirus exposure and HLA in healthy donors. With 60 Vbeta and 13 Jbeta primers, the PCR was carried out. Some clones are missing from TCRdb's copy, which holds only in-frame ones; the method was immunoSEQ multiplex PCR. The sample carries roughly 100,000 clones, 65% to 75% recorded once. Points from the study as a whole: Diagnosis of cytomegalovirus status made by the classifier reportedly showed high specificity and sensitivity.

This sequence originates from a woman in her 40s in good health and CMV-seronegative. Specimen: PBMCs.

CDR3 region: CASSSTGEIGELFF. In DNA, the CDR3 is TGTGCCAGCAGCTCCACCGGAGAGATAGGTGAACTGTTTTTT. The chain recombines TRBV7-9 with TRBJ1-4; D is ambiguous. Trimming cost V 4 bases and J 12 bases, with 18 bases left between them. Germline CDR1 SEHNR, CDR2 FQNEAQ (reference sequence). The length of the CDR3 is 14 residues.